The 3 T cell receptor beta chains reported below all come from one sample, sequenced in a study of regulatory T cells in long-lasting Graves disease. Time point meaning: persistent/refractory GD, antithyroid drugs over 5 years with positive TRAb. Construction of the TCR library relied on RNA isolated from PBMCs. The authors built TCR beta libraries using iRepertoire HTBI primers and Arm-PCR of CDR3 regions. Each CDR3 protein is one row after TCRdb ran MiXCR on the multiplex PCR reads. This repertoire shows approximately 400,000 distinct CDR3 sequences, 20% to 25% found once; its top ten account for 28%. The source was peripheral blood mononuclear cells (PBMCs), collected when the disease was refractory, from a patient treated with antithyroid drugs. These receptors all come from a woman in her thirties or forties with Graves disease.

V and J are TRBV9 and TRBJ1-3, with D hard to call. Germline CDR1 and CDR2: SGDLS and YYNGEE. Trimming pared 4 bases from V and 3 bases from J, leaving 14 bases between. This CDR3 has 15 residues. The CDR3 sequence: CASSPLDKLGNTIYF. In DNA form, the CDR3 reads TGTGCCAGCAGCCCCCTCGACAAACTTGGAAACACCATATATTTT. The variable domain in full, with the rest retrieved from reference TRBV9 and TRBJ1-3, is DSGVTQTPKHLITATGQRVTLRCSPRSGDLSVYWYQQSLDQGLQFLIQYYNGEERAKGNILERFSAQQFPDLHSELNLSSLELGDSALYFCASSPLDKLGNTIYFGEGSWLTVV.

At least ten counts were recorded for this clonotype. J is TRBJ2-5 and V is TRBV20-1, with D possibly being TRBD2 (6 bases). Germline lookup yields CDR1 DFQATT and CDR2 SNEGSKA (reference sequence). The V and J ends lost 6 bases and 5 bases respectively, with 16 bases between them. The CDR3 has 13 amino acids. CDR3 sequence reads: CSATLAVAETQYF. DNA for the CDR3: TGCAGTGCAACACTAGCTGTGGCGGAGACCCAGTACTTC.

CDR3 protein: CASSSADYEQYF. CDR3 in DNA: TGTGCCAGCAGCAGCGCGGACTACGAGCAGTACTTC. The chain recombines TRBV7-9 with TRBJ2-7; D gene unclear. This CDR3 contains 12 residues. Trimming removed 5 bases at V and 3 bases at J, with 8 bases between. CDR1 and CDR2 (germline): SEHNR, FQNEAQ (reference sequence).